This T cell receptor beta chain was sequenced for a study of vaccination and CD4 T cells after COVID-19. Study summary: A vaccine, either BNT162b2 or mRNA-1273, was given to participants in two doses.

The Oncomine TCR Beta short-read assay was applied to DNA of cultured CD4+ T cells. TCRdb passed the PCR reads through MiXCR, listing each CDR3 protein once. The sample carries about 5,600 distinct CDR3 sequences, around 50% recorded once. In regard to this clonotype: Antigen unknown.

Documented treatment: roughly 10-day PBMC culture with coronavirus spike peptide pools or control peptides (ViraFEST assay). TCRs were sequenced by ViraFEST after antigen-specific T cells had been expanded with peptide pools. Trimming cost V 6 bases and J 0 bases, with 15 bases left between them. Germline loops: CDR1 MNHNS, CDR2 SASEGT. The CDR3 has 16 residues. The material sequenced was CD4+ T cells from blood, cultured in vitro. The sequence derives from a human donor who had recovered from COVID-19. The genes are TRBV6-1 and TRBJ1-3, with D maybe TRBD1 (6 bases). This CDR3 is CASRRWTADSGNTIYF. The CDR3 coding sequence is TGTGCCAGCAGACGCTGGACAGCCGACTCTGGAAACACCATATATTTT.